What follows are 19 T cell receptor beta chains derived from one specimen sequenced in a study of cytomegalovirus exposure and HLA in healthy donors (dated by TCRdb to about 2017). Receptor libraries were prepared by the immunoSEQ multiplex PCR assay. A mixture of 60 forward primers for TCR Vbeta segments and 13 reverse primers for TCR Jbeta segments was used in the multiplex PCR. The table comes from immuneACCESS by way of TCRdb, which keeps in-frame sequences with V and J called. Part of the clones is missing from these tables; in studies checked, under half for an unresolved V gene and the rest for unknown reasons. The sample records around 100,000 clones, around four fifths of which are singletons. The ten largest clones represent about 5.6% of the sample. Material for sequencing was PBMCs. These receptors originate from a woman between 18 and 29 years old in good health and CMV-seropositive.

The chain uses TRBV4-1 and TRBJ2-7; TRBD2 matches 10 bases. CDR3 size: 19 residues. Germline CDR1 and CDR2: MGHRA and YSYEKL. V shed 3 bases and J 1 base; nucleotides not matched to a gene: 15. The CDR3 sequence: CASSHLPGTSERRSYEQYF. CDR3 DNA: TGCGCCAGCAGCCACCTGCCCGGGACTAGCGAGAGGAGGTCCTACGAGCAGTACTTC.

The J gene is TRBJ2-7, the V gene TRBV6-1, with TRBD2 matching over 9 bases. The CDR3 runs to 15 residues. From germline, CDR1 is MNHNS and CDR2 SASEGT. V lost 1 base and J lost 6; bases outside the gene matches: 7. The CDR3 sequence: CASSEGASGTLEQYF. The CDR3 DNA is TGTGCCAGCAGTGAAGGTGCTAGCGGGACCCTCGAGCAGTACTTC.

The rearrangement joins TRBV6-6 to TRBJ2-7, with 7 bases that match TRBD1. CDR1 is MNHNY and CDR2 is SVGAGI in the germline V gene (reference sequence). The V gene end was trimmed by 7 bases and the J gene end by 0 bases; junction bases not matched to a gene: 6. This CDR3 comprises 14 residues. In DNA, the CDR3 is TGTGCCAGCACCGGGACAGAACTCTCCTACGAGCAGTACTTC. Translation: CASTGTELSYEQYF.

The CDR3 DNA follows: TGTGCCAGCAGCTCGAAGGGGCGTGAAAAACTGTTTTTT. It encodes CASSSKGREKLFF. V and J are TRBV7-2 and TRBJ1-4; D might be TRBD1 (5 bases). Trimming left V 4 bases short and J 7 bases short, with 10 bases between. Germline assignment: CDR1 SGHTA and CDR2 FQGNSA. The CDR3 runs 13 residues. The whole variable domain, filled in from reference TRBV7-2 and TRBJ1-4, reads GAGVSQSPSNKVTEKGKDVELRCDPISGHTALYWYRQSLGQGLEFLIYFQGNSAPDKSGLPSDRFSAERTGGSVSTLTIQRTQQEDSAVYLCASSSKGREKLFFGSGTQLSVL.

The rearrangement joins TRBV5-1 to TRBJ2-7, with D possibly TRBD2 on 5 matching bases. V was clipped by 4 bases and J by 7 bases, with 21 bases between them. CDR1 and CDR2 from the germline V gene are SGHRS and YFSETQ. This CDR3 comprises 15 residues. CDR3 bases: TGCGCCAGCAGCCCCCGGCCCCAGGTACCGGGAGAGCAGTACTTC. Its translation is CASSPRPQVPGEQYF.

The chain combines TRBV27 with TRBJ2-1, with 8 nucleotides matching TRBD2. The CDR3 spans 16 residues. Germline V CDR1 and CDR2: MNHEY, SMNVEV (reference sequence). Unmatched junction bases numbered 6, after V lost 1 base and J lost 4 bases. This CDR3 is CASSLLSGSTYNEQFF. The CDR3 bases are TGTGCCAGCAGTTTATTGAGCGGGAGTACGTACAATGAGCAGTTCTTC.

V usage is TRBV30 and J usage is TRBJ2-7; weak D call: TRBD1 (6 bases). Trimming stripped 3 bases from V and 0 bases from J, with 9 bases between. This CDR3 has 13 amino acids. The V gene's germline CDR1 is GTSNPN and CDR2 SVGIG (reference sequence). DNA for the CDR3: TGTGCCTGGAGACTGGGACACTCCTACGAGCAGTACTTC. This translates into CAWRLGHSYEQYF.

This clone was observed a handful of times. CDR3 residues: CASSQDAGPEAFF. In DNA form, the CDR3 reads TGCGCCAGCAGCCAAGACGCAGGGCCTGAAGCTTTCTTT. The genes are TRBV4-1 and TRBJ1-1; possibly TRBD1 for D (5 bases). This CDR3 has 13 residues. V was shortened by 0 bases and J by 6 bases, with 8 bases between the two germline ends. The germline V gene encodes CDR1 MGHRA and CDR2 YSYEKL.

Only a few counts were recorded for this clone. The rearrangement joins TRBV7-9 to TRBJ2-3; TRBD1 agrees at 8 bases. Germline assignment: CDR1 SEHNR and CDR2 FQNEAQ (reference sequence). V lost 5 bases, J lost 0 bases, and 1 base stayed unmatched. The CDR3 spans 14 residues. Here the CDR3 reads CASSPGGSTDTQYF. The CDR3 DNA sequence: TGTGCCAGCAGCCCAGGGGGCAGCACAGATACGCAGTATTTT.

The chain has TRBV7-9 and TRBJ1-4, with 8 bases identical to TRBD1. V was pared by 5 bases and J by 6 bases, with 8 bases of the junction left unmatched. Germline V lookup: CDR1 SEHNR, CDR2 FQNEAQ (reference sequence). CDR3 length: 15 residues. In DNA form, the CDR3 reads TGTGCCAGCAGCGACGCAGGGGGCGCGGATGAAAAACTGTTTTTT. Its protein is CASSDAGGADEKLFF.

As concerns this clone: The junction and the germline gene differ at one end; a read error may be behind it. The chain joins TRBV7-7 to TRBJ2-1; the D gene is possibly TRBD2 (7 bases). The germline V gene encodes CDR1 SSHAT and CDR2 FNYEAQ (reference sequence). The CDR3 has 15 amino acids. The CDR3 spells CASSLGRRGADEQFF. As DNA, the CDR3 is TGTGCTAGCAGCTTAGGGCGACGGGGGGCAGATGAGCAGTTCTTC.

V and J are TRBV5-1 and TRBJ2-1; 11 bases match TRBD2. V was clipped by 3 bases and J by 6 bases; unmatched bases: 2. Germline CDR1 and CDR2: SGHRS and YFSETQ. The CDR3 extends over 14 amino acids. CDR3 region: CASSSGTSGNEQFF. CDR3 in DNA: TGCGCCAGCAGCTCCGGGACTAGCGGCAATGAGCAGTTCTTC.

V and J are TRBV7-9 and TRBJ2-3, with D maybe TRBD1 (6 bases). This CDR3 region has 15 residues. The V end lost 5 bases, the J end lost 2 bases, and 14 bases lay between the germline ends. Germline CDR1 reads SEHNR; CDR2 reads FQNEAQ (reference sequence). This chain's CDR3 is CASSGTFGNTDTQYF. For the CDR3, the DNA is TGTGCCAGCAGCGGGACATTCGGTAACACAGATACGCAGTATTTT.

The rearrangement links TRBV2 to TRBJ2-7, with 16 bases that match TRBD2. CDR3 length: 17 residues. Losses at the gene ends were 8 bases for V and 5 bases for J; bases not matched to a gene: 12. CDR1 and CDR2 from the germline V gene are SNHLY and FYNNEI. CDR3 sequence (DNA): TGTGCCAGCTTCCCGGGACTAGCGGGAGGGCGTTCCCACGAGCAGTACTTC. Protein sequence: CASFPGLAGGRSHEQYF.

The rearrangement links TRBV7-9 to TRBJ2-1; D remains ambiguous. V shed 5 bases and J shed 2 bases, with 10 bases lying between them. The CDR3 has 14 amino acids. Germline CDR1 is SEHNR and CDR2 is FQNEAQ (reference sequence). The CDR3 loop reads CASSPTSTYNEQFF. The DNA for the CDR3 is TGTGCCAGCAGCCCAACGTCTACCTACAATGAGCAGTTCTTC.

This clone was found a few times. The chain couples TRBV29-1 to TRBJ1-1; TRBD1 matches 8 bases. This CDR3 contains 11 residues. Trimming removed 7 bases from V and 12 bases from J; junction bases left unmatched: 10. Looked up from germline, CDR1 is SQVTM and CDR2 is ANQGSEA. CDR3 loop: CSAMDRVLTFF. CDR3 nucleotide sequence: TGCAGCGCCATGGACAGGGTGTTGACTTTCTTT.

The gene calls are TRBV7-9 and TRBJ1-3; no clear D gene. In germline, CDR1 is SEHNR, CDR2 FQNEAQ (reference sequence). The CDR3 runs 14 residues. Trimming took off 2 bases at V and 0 bases at J, with 5 bases between the two ends. DNA of the CDR3: TGTGCCAGCAGCTTACAGAACTCTGGAAACACCATATATTTT. Translated, it gives CASSLQNSGNTIYF.

The chain couples TRBV5-1 to TRBJ2-2, with D perhaps matching TRBD2 (5 bases). Trimming removed 0 bases at V and 0 bases at J, with 12 bases between. The CDR3 is made up of 17 amino acids. Germline V gene data show CDR1 as SGHRS and CDR2 as YFSETQ. Here the CDR3 reads CASSLGASISNTGELFF. The CDR3 DNA follows: TGCGCCAGCAGCTTGGGAGCTAGCATTTCGAACACCGGGGAGCTGTTTTTT.

This rearrangement joins TRBV7-9 to TRBJ1-6, with a possible D match to TRBD1 (5 bases). The CDR3 is made up of 14 amino acids. Trimming took 6 bases from V and 13 from J, leaving 19 bases between them. Germline values: CDR1 SEHNR, CDR2 FQNEAQ (reference sequence). The CDR3 here is CASRIDSLGFPLHF. The CDR3 nucleotides read TGTGCCAGCAGGATAGACAGTCTGGGTTTCCCCCTCCACTTT.